This entry concerns a single T cell receptor (beta chain). The data originate from a study of technical replicates of blood from several donors. Sequencing used immunoSEQ multiplex PCR; TCRdb keeps in-frame clones, though not all of them. The data contain approximately 81,000 clones, around 95% of them singletons. Germline V gene sequence: CDR1 SNHLY, CDR2 FYNNEI. The V and J ends lost 2 bases and 3 bases respectively, with 10 bases between them. CDR3 length: 14 amino acids. Material for sequencing was T cells isolated from PBMCs. The J gene is TRBJ1-2, the V gene TRBV2, with D unclear. This TCR was sampled from a human donor in good health. CDR3 loop: CASSELVGDYGYTF. For the CDR3, the DNA is TGTGCCAGCAGTGAACTCGTAGGAGACTATGGCTACACCTTC. The full variable domain, in which reference TRBV2 and TRBJ1-2 provide the parts outside the CDR3, is EPEVTQTPSHQVTQMGQEVILRCVPISNHLYFYWYRQILGQKVEFLVSFYNNEISEKSEIFDDQFSVERPDGSNFTLKIRSTKLEDSAMYFCASSELVGDYGYTFGSGTRLTVV.